These 5 T cell receptor beta chains originate from one sample sequenced in a study of cytomegalovirus exposure and HLA in healthy donors. Use of 60 Vbeta and 13 Jbeta primers characterized the PCR. Measured with immunoSEQ multiplex PCR; TCRdb has only the in-frame clones, and not every one. The sample yields 130,000 to 150,000 clones, about 75% seen once. Sequenced input: PBMCs. The receptors come from a man younger than 30 in good health and CMV-seronegative.

This chain uses TRBV2 with TRBJ2-1, with TRBD2 identical over 12 bases. Germline V CDR1 and CDR2: SNHLY, FYNNEI. The CDR3 totals 13 residues. Losses at the gene ends were 6 bases for V and 6 bases for J; bases not matched to a gene: 0. The CDR3 DNA sequence: TGTGCCAGCAGGACTAGCGGGGGCAATGAGCAGTTCTTC. Residues: CASRTSGGNEQFF. The entire variable domain, with the rest obtained from reference TRBV2 and TRBJ2-1, is as follows: EPEVTQTPSHQVTQMGQEVILRCVPISNHLYFYWYRQILGQKVEFLVSFYNNEISEKSEIFDDQFSVERPDGSNFTLKIRSTKLEDSAMYFCASRTSGGNEQFFGPGTRLTVL.

This chain connects TRBV29-1 to TRBJ2-7; possibly TRBD1 for D (6 bases). This CDR3 region has 13 residues. From germline, CDR1 is SQVTM and CDR2 ANQGSEA. Trimming took 4 bases from V and 6 from J, leaving 16 bases between them. The CDR3 bases are TGCAGCGTTGGGGACAATGCTATGGGCGAGCAGTACTTC. Protein: CSVGDNAMGEQYF.

DNA of the CDR3: TGTGCCACCAGCAGAGACATTTGGACAGGGGCTAGCACAGATACGCAGTATTTT. Its protein is CATSRDIWTGASTDTQYF. The rearrangement uses TRBV15 and TRBJ2-3; 9 nucleotides agree with TRBD1. Germline V gene sequence: CDR1 LNHNV, CDR2 YYDKDF (reference sequence). The V and J ends lost 0 bases and 0 bases, in that order; junction bases with no gene match: 7. The CDR3 has 18 amino acids.

J is TRBJ1-3 and V is TRBV25-1; 7 bases map to TRBD1. V lost 5 bases and J lost 7; bases outside the gene matches: 5. The CDR3 has 13 amino acids. Germline V lookup: CDR1 MGHDK, CDR2 SYGVNS. For the CDR3, the DNA is TGTGCCAGCAGTTTAGGGGGCATTAACACCATATATTTT. This gives the protein CASSLGGINTIYF.

The chain carries TRBV19 and TRBJ2-1, with 7 bases aligning to TRBD1. The CDR3 totals 15 residues. J lost 4 bases, V lost 7 bases, and 10 bases had no gene match. CDR1 is LNHDA and CDR2 is SQIVND in the germline V gene (reference sequence). The CDR3 loop reads CASKHRDSLYNEQFF. The DNA of the CDR3 is TGTGCCAGTAAACACCGGGACAGTCTTTACAATGAGCAGTTCTTC.